This T cell receptor (beta chain) was found in a study of blood T cells in healthy people across ages. Germline CDR1 LGHNA, CDR2 YNFKEQ. The V end was cut by 1 base, the J end by 0 bases, with 6 bases between. This CDR3 has 14 amino acids. Then a second PCR, running roughly 6 to 11 cycles, was carried out with a sample-barcoded 5' primer and a J-beta primer mix. TCRdb analysed the 5' RACE reads with MiXCR anew, one entry per CDR3 protein. The data show about 900,000 distinct CDR3 sequences, approximately 59% seen once. Study findings and constraints: Unsorted PBMCs ruled out conclusive naive versus antigen-experienced comparison.

This clonotype was seen ten or more times. Its antigen is not identified. The source is a man between 25 and 39 years old in good health. Source material: blood. This chain links TRBV4-2 with TRBJ1-1; D unclear. CDR3 nucleotide sequence: TGTGCCAGCAGCCAAGGTACATTGAACACTGAAGCTTTCTTT. This translates into CASSQGTLNTEAFF.